The rows below give T cell receptor beta chains drawn from one sample of a study of graft-versus-host responses after intestinal transplantation. These TCRs' antigens remain unknown. The repertoire was sequenced with immunoSEQ multiplex PCR; TCRdb's copy has only in-frame clones and lacks some. The table shows 55,000 to 80,000 clones, with 90% to 95% occurring only once. The sample in question was unstimulated CD8+ T cells sorted from spleen or lymph node cells, obtained before transplant. These receptors came from a human donor who was the organ donor for an intestinal transplant. CDR3s include the opening cysteine and the closing phenylalanine or tryptophan. The D gene is left open where the match is weak. Rows may omit the clone size; those that give it use once, few, many or a size class.

TRBV9	NA	TRBD1	TRBJ2-1	CASSVTGWDPNEQFF	TGTGCCAGCAGCGTGACAGGGTGGGACCCCAATGAGCAGTTCTTC
TRBV7-3	NA	TRBD1	TRBJ2-1	CASSSSQGSSYNEQFF	TGTGCCAGCAGCTCATCACAGGGGAGCTCCTACAATGAGCAGTTCTTC
TRBV5-6	NA	NA	TRBJ2-7	CASRYRTETYEQYF	TGTGCCAGCAGATACCGGACAGAGACCTACGAGCAGTACTTC
TRBV29-1	NA	TRBD2	TRBJ2-7	CSAELGLAGFYEQYF	TGCAGCGCCGAGCTCGGACTAGCGGGATTCTACGAGCAGTACTTC
TRBV7-9	NA	NA	TRBJ2-2	CASSSDSDTGELFF	TGTGCCAGCAGCTCGGACAGCGACACCGGGGAGCTGTTTTTT
TRBV28	NA	TRBD2	TRBJ2-2	CASSFPSGRGTGELFF	TGTGCCAGCAGTTTCCCTAGCGGGAGAGGAACCGGGGAGCTGTTTTTT
TRBV4-3	NA	NA	TRBJ2-7	CASSQDQAGPYEQYF	TGCGCCAGCAGCCAAGATCAGGCGGGGCCCTACGAGCAGTACTTC
TRBV28	NA	TRBD1	TRBJ2-7	CASSFVPGQGSYEQYF	TGTGCCAGCAGTTTCGTGCCGGGACAGGGATCCTACGAGCAGTACTTC
TRBV19	NA	TRBD1	TRBJ2-7	CASSIQTGASSEQYF	TGTGCCAGTAGTATTCAGACAGGGGCGTCCTCTGAGCAGTACTTC
TRBV4-2	once	TRBD2	TRBJ2-3	CASSPHSVSGRGTQYF	TGTGCCAGCAGCCCCCATAGCGTCTCAGGGAGGGGTACGCAGTATTTT
TRBV2	NA	NA	TRBJ2-7	CASSKDRSSYEQYF	TGTGCCAGCAGCAAAGACAGGTCATCCTACGAGCAGTACTTC
TRBV29-1	once	TRBD1	TRBJ2-1	CSLEGDSSYNEQFF	TGCAGCCTCGAGGGGGACAGCTCCTACAATGAGCAGTTCTTC
TRBV9	NA	TRBD1	TRBJ2-7	CASSVGGQGQYEQYF	TGTGCCAGCAGCGTAGGGGGACAGGGTCAATACGAGCAGTACTTC
TRBV21-1	NA	NA	TRBJ2-7	CASSKWKTAPAYEQYF	TGTGCCAGCAGCAAATGGAAGACTGCGCCGGCCTACGAGCAGTACTTC
TRBV4-2	NA	NA	TRBJ2-5	CASSQDPNQETQYF	TGTGCCAGCAGCCAAGACCCTAACCAAGAGACCCAGTACTTC
TRBV27	NA	TRBD2	TRBJ2-5	CASRHGSGGETQYF	TGTGCCAGCAGGCATGGATCGGGAGGAGAGACCCAGTACTTC
TRBV29-1	once	TRBD1	TRBJ1-2	CSVGDRGDGYTF	TGCAGCGTCGGGGACAGGGGCGATGGCTACACCTTC
TRBV9	NA	TRBD2	TRBJ2-3	CASSAGTSATDTQYF	TGTGCCAGCAGCGCCGGGACTAGCGCCACAGATACGCAGTATTTT
TRBV28	NA	NA	TRBJ1-5	CASTTGSGYSNQPQHF	TGTGCCAGCACCACCGGGTCGGGTTATAGCAATCAGCCCCAGCATTTT
TRBV19	NA	TRBD1	TRBJ2-7	CASTPGTGAYEQYF	TGTGCCAGTACCCCCGGGACAGGGGCCTACGAGCAGTACTTC
TRBV28	once	NA	TRBJ2-7	CASSLSAGSGEQYF	TGTGCCAGCAGTTTAAGTGCAGGGTCGGGCGAGCAGTACTTC
TRBV28	NA	NA	TRBJ1-3	CATLGRGPGNTIYF	TGTGCCACCCTAGGAAGAGGGCCTGGAAACACCATATATTTT
TRBV6-5	NA	TRBD2	TRBJ2-7	CASSYETSGASYEQYF	TGTGCCAGCAGTTACGAGACTAGCGGGGCCTCCTACGAGCAGTACTTC
TRBV11-2	NA	NA	TRBJ1-2	CASSLEWQGGESNYGYTF	TGTGCCAGCAGCTTAGAGTGGCAGGGAGGAGAGTCTAACTATGGCTACACCTTC
TRBV4-3	few	NA	TRBJ1-5	CASSQALSQPQHF	TGCGCCAGCAGCCAAGCTCTCTCCCAGCCCCAGCATTTT
TRBV7-9	NA	TRBD2	TRBJ2-3	CASSPSAGGRITGTDTQYF	TGTGCCAGCAGCCCCTCGGCGGGAGGTAGGATTACTGGCACAGATACGCAGTATTTT
TRBV6-1	NA	TRBD1	TRBJ1-5	CASSEVWDRPNQPQHF	TGTGCCAGCAGTGAAGTATGGGACAGACCCAATCAGCCCCAGCATTTT
TRBV29-1	NA	TRBD2	TRBJ2-3	CSVQPRGVSMDTQYF	TGCAGCGTCCAACCACGGGGGGTTTCGATGGATACGCAGTATTTT
TRBV2	few	TRBD2	TRBJ2-1	CASSPNLAGIFYNEQFF	TGTGCCAGCAGTCCAAATCTAGCGGGTATTTTTTACAATGAGCAGTTCTTC
TRBV7-6	NA	NA	TRBJ2-7	CASSSNTGTADEQYF	TGTGCCAGCAGCTCTAATACAGGTACGGCCGACGAGCAGTACTTC
TRBV28	NA	NA	TRBJ1-5	CASSFAVGNQPQHF	TGTGCCAGCAGTTTTGCGGTCGGCAATCAGCCCCAGCATTTT
TRBV13	NA	TRBD2	TRBJ2-7	CASSPGLAGDEQYF	TGTGCCAGCAGTCCGGGACTAGCGGGAGACGAGCAGTACTTC
TRBV27	NA	TRBD1	TRBJ2-7	CASIGTGGDEQYF	TGTGCCAGCATAGGGACAGGGGGCGACGAGCAGTACTTC
TRBV7-8	NA	NA	TRBJ2-1	CASSSTGRGGYNEQFF	TGTGCCAGCAGCTCTACGGGGAGGGGGGGGTACAATGAGCAGTTCTTC
TRBV5-6	NA	TRBD1	TRBJ1-2	CASSLAGTGGNHGYTF	TGTGCCAGCAGCTTGGCCGGGACAGGGGGCAATCATGGCTACACCTTC
TRBV4-2	NA	TRBD2	TRBJ2-7	CASSREGLAYYEQYF	TGTGCCAGCAGCCGCGAGGGACTAGCGTACTACGAGCAGTACTTC
TRBV6-1	NA	TRBD2	TRBJ2-4	CASSEALPSMAREKNIQYF	TGTGCCAGCAGTGAAGCGCTTCCTTCTATGGCGCGGGAGAAGAACATTCAGTACTTC
TRBV29-1	NA	TRBD1	TRBJ2-2	CSATIQGIYTGELFF	TGCAGCGCGACCATACAGGGGATATACACCGGGGAGCTGTTTTTT
TRBV28	once	TRBD2	TRBJ2-1	CASTMGLAGPNPNNEQFF	TGTGCCAGCACCATGGGACTAGCGGGCCCCAATCCAAACAATGAGCAGTTCTTC
TRBV27	NA	NA	TRBJ1-1	CASFPARGSGLNTEAFF	TGTGCCAGCTTCCCCGCTAGAGGGTCTGGTCTGAACACTGAAGCTTTCTTT
TRBV9	NA	TRBD1	TRBJ2-3	CASSPGDRSTDTQYF	TGTGCCAGCAGCCCGGGGGACAGGAGCACAGATACGCAGTATTTT
TRBV7-6	NA	NA	TRBJ1-3	CASSLKDFSGNTIYF	TGTGCCAGCAGCTTAAAGGACTTCTCTGGAAACACCATATATTTT
TRBV27	NA	TRBD2	TRBJ2-1	CASRPLAGVYNEQFF	TGTGCCAGCAGACCCCTAGCGGGAGTCTACAATGAGCAGTTCTTC
TRBV5-5	once	TRBD1	TRBJ2-7	CASSLRDRGHEQYF	TGTGCCAGCAGCTTGAGGGACAGGGGTCACGAGCAGTACTTC
TRBV4-3	NA	TRBD2	TRBJ2-1	CASSHTRGYNEQFF	TGCGCCAGCAGCCACACGCGGGGGTACAATGAGCAGTTCTTC
TRBV15	NA	TRBD2	TRBJ2-3	CATSQREADTQYF	TGTGCCACCAGCCAGCGGGAGGCAGATACGCAGTATTTT
TRBV10-1	NA	NA	TRBJ2-5	CASRNWDRGTSAPETQYF	TGCGCCAGCAGAAATTGGGACAGGGGGACTAGCGCTCCCGAGACCCAGTACTTC
TRBV2	NA	TRBD2	TRBJ2-7	CASRGLATYEQYF	TGTGCCAGCAGGGGACTAGCCACATACGAGCAGTACTTC
TRBV4-3	NA	TRBD2	TRBJ2-2	CASSQSLLGLAGGLVTGELFF	TGCGCCAGCAGCCAAAGTCTACTGGGACTAGCGGGAGGGCTGGTCACCGGGGAGCTGTTTTTT